The clone carrying this TCR beta chain was recorded at least ten times. Its antigen is unidentified. The missing CDR3 end, 3 residues past where the read stops, is filled in from the germline J gene. These data are taken from a study of T cell clonality in common variable immunodeficiency. Diagnosis required reduced IgG, IgA and/or IgM with specific antibody deficiency. Blood came from CVID subjects not ill and not taking immunomodulatory or immunosuppressive medication. The table came from immunoSEQ multiplex PCR; TCRdb's copy has only in-frame clones and leaves some out. Recorded here are tens of thousands of clones, with no singletons, and the ten leading clones hold about 2.3%. Germline lookup yields CDR1 SGHTA and CDR2 FQGNSA. V shed 2 bases and J shed 0 bases, with 8 bases lying between them. This CDR3 comprises 15 residues. Study results and caveats: Shared TCRbeta clones were fewer between CVID subjects than controls. Fewer deletions and N-nucleotide insertions were reportedly seen in common variable immunodeficiency TCR beta sequences.

The specimen was peripheral blood mononuclear cells. The chain links TRBV7-2 to TRBJ1-3, with D unclear. The sequence was obtained from a human donor with common variable immunodeficiency. CDR3 in amino acids: CASSLPLNSGNTIYF. The DNA read from the CDR3 is TGTGCCAGCAGCTTACCTCTTAACTCTGGAAACACC.